This TCR beta chain was sequenced in a study of spatial heterogeneity in lung cancer. The wider study: In raw reads, more than 8.5 appearances on average were recorded for each unique TCR and UMI combination.

Time point defined: sample taken at primary tumor resection. Sequencing was performed on whole RNA extracted from tumor and nontumor lung tissue, or from frozen PBMC, and the material was left unsorted. This clonotype was picked up many times. Each CDR3 protein gets one entry after TCRdb re-called the 5' RACE reads with MiXCR. This sample has approximately 11,000 distinct CDR3 sequences, with 6.1% found just once. This CDR3 contains 16 residues. Germline V CDR1 and CDR2: DFQATT, SNEGSKA (reference sequence). J gave up 6 bases and V 5 bases, and 14 bases lay outside the gene matches. The gene calls are TRBV20-1 and TRBJ2-2; 8 bases fit TRBD2. The TCR originated in a male donor with early-stage non-small cell lung cancer. The sequencing used normal lung tissue next to the tumor, collected at surgery. CDR3: CSAESRDGRAAGELFF. The CDR3 DNA reads as TGCAGTGCTGAATCTCGTGACGGGAGGGCCGCCGGGGAGCTGTTTTTT.